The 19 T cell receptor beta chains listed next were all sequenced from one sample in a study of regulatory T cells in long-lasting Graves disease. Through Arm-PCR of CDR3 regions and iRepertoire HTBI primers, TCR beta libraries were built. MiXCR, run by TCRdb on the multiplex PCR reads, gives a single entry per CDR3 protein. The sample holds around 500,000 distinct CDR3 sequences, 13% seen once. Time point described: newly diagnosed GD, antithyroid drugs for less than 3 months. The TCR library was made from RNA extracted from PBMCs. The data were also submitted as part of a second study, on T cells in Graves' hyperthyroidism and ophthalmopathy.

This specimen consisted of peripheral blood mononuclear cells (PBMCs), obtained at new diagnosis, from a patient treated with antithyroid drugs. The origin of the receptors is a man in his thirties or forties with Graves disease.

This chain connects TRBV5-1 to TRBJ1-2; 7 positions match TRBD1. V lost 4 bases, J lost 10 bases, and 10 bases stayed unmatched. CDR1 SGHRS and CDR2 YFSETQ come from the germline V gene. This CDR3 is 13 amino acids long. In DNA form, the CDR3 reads TGCGCCAGCAGCCCAGGGGGGGTTCTGGACTACACCTTC. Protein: CASSPGGVLDYTF. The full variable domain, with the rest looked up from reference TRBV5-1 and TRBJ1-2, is KAGVTQTPRYLIKTRGQQVTLSCSPISGHRSVSWYQQTPGQGLQFLFEYFSETQRNKGNFPGRFSGRQFSNSRSEMNVSTLELGDSALYLCASSPGGVLDYTFGSGTRLTVV.

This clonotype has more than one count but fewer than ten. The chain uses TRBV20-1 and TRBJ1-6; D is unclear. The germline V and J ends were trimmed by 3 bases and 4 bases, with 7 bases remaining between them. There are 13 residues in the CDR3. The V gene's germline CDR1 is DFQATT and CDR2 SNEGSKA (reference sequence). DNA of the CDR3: TGCAGTGCTAGTCTGGGTTATAATTCACCCCTCCACTTT. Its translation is CSASLGYNSPLHF.

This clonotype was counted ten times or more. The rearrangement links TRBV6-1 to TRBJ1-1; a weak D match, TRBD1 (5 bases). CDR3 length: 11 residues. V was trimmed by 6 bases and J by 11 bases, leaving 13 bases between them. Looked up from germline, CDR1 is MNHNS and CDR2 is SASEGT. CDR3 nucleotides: TGTGCCAGCAGACGGGGGGTGGAGGCTTTCTTT. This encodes CASRRGVEAFF.

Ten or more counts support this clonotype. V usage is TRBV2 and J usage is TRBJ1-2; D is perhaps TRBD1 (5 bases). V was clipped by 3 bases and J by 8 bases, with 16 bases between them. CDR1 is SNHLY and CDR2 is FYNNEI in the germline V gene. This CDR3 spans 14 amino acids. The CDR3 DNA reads TGTGCCAGCAGTGACGTCTGGTTGGGGGGAGGCTACACCTTC. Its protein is CASSDVWLGGGYTF.

CDR3 sequence reads: CASSLVFSGRYNEQFF. The CDR3 DNA follows: TGCGCCAGCAGCTTGGTATTCAGCGGGAGATACAATGAGCAGTTCTTC. The chain links TRBV5-1 to TRBJ2-1; 8 positions match TRBD2. CDR1 and CDR2 (germline): SGHRS, YFSETQ. The CDR3 loop spans 16 amino acids. The V segment lost 0 bases and the J segment 4 bases; nucleotides outside the gene matches: 6. Supplemented by reference TRBV5-1 and TRBJ2-1, the full variable domain reads KAGVTQTPRYLIKTRGQQVTLSCSPISGHRSVSWYQQTPGQGLQFLFEYFSETQRNKGNFPGRFSGRQFSNSRSEMNVSTLELGDSALYLCASSLVFSGRYNEQFFGPGTRLTVL.

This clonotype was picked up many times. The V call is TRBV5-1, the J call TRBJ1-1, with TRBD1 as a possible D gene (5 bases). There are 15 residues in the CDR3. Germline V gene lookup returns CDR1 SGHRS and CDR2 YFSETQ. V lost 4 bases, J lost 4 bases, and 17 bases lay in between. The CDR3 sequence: CASSVGFEGVTEAFF. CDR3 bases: TGCGCCAGCAGCGTTGGTTTCGAAGGGGTCACTGAAGCTTTCTTT.

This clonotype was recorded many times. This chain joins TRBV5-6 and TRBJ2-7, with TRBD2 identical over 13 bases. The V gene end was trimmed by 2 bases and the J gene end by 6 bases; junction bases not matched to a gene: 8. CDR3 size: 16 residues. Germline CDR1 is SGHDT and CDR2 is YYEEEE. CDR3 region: CASSFPRTSGSFEQYF. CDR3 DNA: TGTGCCAGCAGCTTCCCAAGGACTAGCGGGAGTTTCGAGCAGTACTTC.

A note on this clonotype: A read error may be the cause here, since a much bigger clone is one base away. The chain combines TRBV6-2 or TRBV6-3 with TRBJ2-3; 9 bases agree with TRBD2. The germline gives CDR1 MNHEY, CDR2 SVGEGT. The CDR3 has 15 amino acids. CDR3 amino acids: CASSGLAMGTNTQYF. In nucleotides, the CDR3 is TGTGCCAGCAGCGGACTAGCGATGGGCACAAATACGCAGTATTTT.

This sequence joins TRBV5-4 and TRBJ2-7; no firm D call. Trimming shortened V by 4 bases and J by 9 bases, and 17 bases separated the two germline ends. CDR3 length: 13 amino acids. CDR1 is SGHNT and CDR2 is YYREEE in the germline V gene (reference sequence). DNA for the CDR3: TGTGCCAGCAGCCTTATAACCTCTCCTACGCAGTACTTC. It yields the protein CASSLITSPTQYF.

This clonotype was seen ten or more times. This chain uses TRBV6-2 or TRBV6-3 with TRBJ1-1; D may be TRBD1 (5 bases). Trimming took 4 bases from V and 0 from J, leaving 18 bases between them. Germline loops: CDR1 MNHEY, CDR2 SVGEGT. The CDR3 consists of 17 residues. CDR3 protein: CASSSPNPTDMNTEAFF. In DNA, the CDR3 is TGTGCCAGCAGTTCTCCAAATCCGACAGACATGAACACTGAAGCTTTCTTT.

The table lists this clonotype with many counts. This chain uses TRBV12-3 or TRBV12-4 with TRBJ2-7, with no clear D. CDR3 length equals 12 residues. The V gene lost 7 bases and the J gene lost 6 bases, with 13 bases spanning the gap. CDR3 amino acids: CASTDVSSEQYF. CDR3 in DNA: TGTGCCAGCACCGACGTGAGTAGCGAGCAGTACTTC.

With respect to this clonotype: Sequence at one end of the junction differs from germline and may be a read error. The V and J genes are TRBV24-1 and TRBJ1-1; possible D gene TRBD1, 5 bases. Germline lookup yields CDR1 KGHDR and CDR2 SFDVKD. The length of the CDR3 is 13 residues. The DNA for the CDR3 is TGTGCCGCCAGTGCTGACAGTTACACTGAAGCTTTCTTT. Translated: CAASADSYTEAFF.

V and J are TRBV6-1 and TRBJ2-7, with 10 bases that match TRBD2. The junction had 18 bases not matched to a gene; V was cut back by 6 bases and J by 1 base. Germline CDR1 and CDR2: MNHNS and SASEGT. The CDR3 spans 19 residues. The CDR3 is CASSQPPGLAETSSYEQYF. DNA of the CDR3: TGTGCCAGCAGCCAGCCCCCTGGACTAGCGGAAACCAGTTCCTACGAGCAGTACTTC.

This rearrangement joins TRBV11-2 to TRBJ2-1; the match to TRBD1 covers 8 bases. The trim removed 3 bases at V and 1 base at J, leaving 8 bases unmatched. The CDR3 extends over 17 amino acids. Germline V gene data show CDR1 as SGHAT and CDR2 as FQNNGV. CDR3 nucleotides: TGTGCCAGCAGCTTTGCGACCGGGACAGGATCCTACAATGAGCAGTTCTTC. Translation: CASSFATGTGSYNEQFF.

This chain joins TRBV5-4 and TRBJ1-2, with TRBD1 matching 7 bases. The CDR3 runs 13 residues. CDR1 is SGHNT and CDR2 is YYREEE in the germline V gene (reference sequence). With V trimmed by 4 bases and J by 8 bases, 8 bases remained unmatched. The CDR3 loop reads CASSLQGGGGYTF. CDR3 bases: TGTGCCAGCAGCCTCCAGGGAGGGGGCGGCTACACCTTC.

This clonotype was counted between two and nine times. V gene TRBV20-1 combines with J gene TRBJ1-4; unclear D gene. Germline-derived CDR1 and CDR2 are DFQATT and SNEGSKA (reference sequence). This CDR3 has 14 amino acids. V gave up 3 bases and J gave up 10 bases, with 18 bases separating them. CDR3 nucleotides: TGCAGTGCTAGGCCGGATACGGAGCGGATAAAACTGTTTTTT. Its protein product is CSARPDTERIKLFF.

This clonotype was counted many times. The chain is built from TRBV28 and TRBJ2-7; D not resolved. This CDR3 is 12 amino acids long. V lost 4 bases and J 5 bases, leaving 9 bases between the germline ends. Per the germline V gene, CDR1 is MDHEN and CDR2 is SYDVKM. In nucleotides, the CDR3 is TGTGCCAGCAGTTGGGTCGGCAACGAGCAGTACTTC. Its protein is CASSWVGNEQYF.

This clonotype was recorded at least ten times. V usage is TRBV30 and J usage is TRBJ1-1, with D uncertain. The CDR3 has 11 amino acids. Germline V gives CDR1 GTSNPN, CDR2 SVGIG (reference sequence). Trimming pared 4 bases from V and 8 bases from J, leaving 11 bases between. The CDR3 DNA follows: TGTGCCTGGATGTCGGTCTTGGAAGCTTTCTTT. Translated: CAWMSVLEAFF.

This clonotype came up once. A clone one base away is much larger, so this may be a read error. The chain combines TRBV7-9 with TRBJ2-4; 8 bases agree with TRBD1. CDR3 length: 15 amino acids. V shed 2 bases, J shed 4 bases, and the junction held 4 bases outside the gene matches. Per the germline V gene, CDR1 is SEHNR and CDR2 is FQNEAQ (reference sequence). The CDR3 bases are TGTGCCAGCAGCTTAATGCAGGGGGCTAAAAACATTCAGTACTTC. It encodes CASSLMQGAKNIQYF.